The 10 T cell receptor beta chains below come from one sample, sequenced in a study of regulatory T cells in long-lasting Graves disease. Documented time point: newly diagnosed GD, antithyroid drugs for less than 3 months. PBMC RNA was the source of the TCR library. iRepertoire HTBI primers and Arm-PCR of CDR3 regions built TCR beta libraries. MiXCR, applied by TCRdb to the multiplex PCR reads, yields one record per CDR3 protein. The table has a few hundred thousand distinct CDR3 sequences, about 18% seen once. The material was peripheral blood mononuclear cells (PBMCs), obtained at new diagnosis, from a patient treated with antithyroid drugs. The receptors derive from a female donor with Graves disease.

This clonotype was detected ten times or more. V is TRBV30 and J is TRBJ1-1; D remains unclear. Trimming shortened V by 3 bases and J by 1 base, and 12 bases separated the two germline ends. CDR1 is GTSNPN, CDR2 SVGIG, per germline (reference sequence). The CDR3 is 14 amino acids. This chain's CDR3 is CAWRPTNKNTEAFF. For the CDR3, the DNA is TGTGCCTGGAGACCAACCAACAAGAACACTGAAGCTTTCTTT.

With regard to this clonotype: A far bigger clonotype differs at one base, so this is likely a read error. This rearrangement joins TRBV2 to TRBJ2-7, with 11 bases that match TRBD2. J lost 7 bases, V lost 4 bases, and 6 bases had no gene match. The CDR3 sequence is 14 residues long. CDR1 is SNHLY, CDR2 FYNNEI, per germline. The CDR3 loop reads CASSGLAGPNEQYF. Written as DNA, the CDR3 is TGTGCCAGCAGTGGACTAGCGGGACCGAATGAGCAGTACTTC.

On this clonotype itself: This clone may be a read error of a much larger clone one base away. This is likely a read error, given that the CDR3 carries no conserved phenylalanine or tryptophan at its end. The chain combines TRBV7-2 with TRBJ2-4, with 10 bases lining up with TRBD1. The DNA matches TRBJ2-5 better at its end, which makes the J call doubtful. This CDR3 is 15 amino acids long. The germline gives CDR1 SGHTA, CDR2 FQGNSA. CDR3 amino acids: CASSFDRGPGETQYL. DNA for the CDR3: TGTGCCAGCAGCTTTGACAGGGGGCCTGGGGAGACCCAGTACCTC.

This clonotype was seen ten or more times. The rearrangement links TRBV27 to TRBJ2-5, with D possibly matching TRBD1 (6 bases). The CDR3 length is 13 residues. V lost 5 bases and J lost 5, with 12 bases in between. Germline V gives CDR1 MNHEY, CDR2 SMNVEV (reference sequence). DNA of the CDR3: TGTGCCAGCAGTCCCCACAGGGCCGAGACCCAGTACTTC. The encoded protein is CASSPHRAETQYF.

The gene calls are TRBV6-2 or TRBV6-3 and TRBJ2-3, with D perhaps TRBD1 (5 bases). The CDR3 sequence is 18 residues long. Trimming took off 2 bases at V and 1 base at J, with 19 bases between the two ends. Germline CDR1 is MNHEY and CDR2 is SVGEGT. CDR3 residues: CASSYRSETVRGTDTQYF. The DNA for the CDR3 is TGTGCCAGCAGTTACCGTTCTGAGACAGTAAGAGGCACAGATACGCAGTATTTT.

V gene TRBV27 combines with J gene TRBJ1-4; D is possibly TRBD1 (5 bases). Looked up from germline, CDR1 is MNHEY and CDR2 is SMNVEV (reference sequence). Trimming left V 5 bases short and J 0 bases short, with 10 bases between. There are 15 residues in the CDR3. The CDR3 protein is CASSPWGATNEKLFF. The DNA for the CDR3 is TGTGCCAGCAGTCCCTGGGGCGCAACTAATGAAAAACTGTTTTTT.

CDR3 DNA: TGCAGTGCTAGGACAGGTCCTGAAAATTCACCCCTCCACTTT. It translates to CSARTGPENSPLHF. V and J are TRBV20-1 and TRBJ1-6; possibly TRBD1 for D (6 bases). Trimming stripped 3 bases from V and 7 bases from J, with 13 bases between. The CDR3 is made up of 14 amino acids. Germline loops: CDR1 DFQATT, CDR2 SNEGSKA (reference sequence).

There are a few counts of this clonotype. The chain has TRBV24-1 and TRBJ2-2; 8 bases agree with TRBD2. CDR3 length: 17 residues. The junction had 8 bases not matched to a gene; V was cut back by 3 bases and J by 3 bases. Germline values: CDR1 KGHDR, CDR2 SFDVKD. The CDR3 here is CATSDTGGEEDTGELFF. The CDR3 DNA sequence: TGTGCCACCAGTGATACCGGGGGGGAGGAGGACACCGGGGAGCTGTTTTTT.

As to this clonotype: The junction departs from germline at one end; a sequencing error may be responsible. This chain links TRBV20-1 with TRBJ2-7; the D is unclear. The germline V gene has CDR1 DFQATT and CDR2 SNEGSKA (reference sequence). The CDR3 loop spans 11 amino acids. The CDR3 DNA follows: TGCAGTGCTAGACACCAAAGCGAGCAGTGCTTC. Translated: CSARHQSEQCF.

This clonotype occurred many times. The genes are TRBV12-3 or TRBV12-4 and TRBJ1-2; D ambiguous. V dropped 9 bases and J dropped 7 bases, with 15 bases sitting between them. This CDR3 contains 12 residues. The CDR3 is CASQDSRAGYTF. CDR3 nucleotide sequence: TGTGCCAGTCAGGATTCCCGGGCTGGCTACACCTTC.